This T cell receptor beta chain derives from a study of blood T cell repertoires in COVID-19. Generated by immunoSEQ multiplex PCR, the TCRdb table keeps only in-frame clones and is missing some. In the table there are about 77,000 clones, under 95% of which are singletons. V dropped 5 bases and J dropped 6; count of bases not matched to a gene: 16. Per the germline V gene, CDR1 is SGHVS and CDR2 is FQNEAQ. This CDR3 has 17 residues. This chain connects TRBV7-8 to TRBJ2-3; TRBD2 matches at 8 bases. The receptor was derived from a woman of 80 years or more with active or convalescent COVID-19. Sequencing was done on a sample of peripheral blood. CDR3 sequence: CASSTGGVVVGFDTQYF. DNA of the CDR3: TGTGCCAGCAGCACCGGGGGGGTTGTTGTAGGGTTCGATACGCAGTATTTT.